The 7 T cell receptor beta chains in this list originate from one sample, sequenced in a study of metastatic and nonmetastatic thyroid tumors. Patients were all untreated before their thyroid surgery. With MiXCR, TCRdb reprocessed the PCR reads. The repertoire holds around 37,000 clones, with around 26% as singletons. The sample was blood. Receptors originate from a female donor with papillary thyroid cancer or a benign thyroid nodule (not recorded which). Some clones in this sample may be carry-over from other donors' samples.

Comments on this clone: An end of the junction differs from the germline gene, which may be a read error. At the DNA level, this CDR3 is encoded by other sequences in the same sample as well. This sequence joins TRBV28 and TRBJ2-2, with a possible D match to TRBD1 (5 bases). CDR3 length: 13 residues. Germline CDR1 is MDHEN and CDR2 is SYDVKM. The CDR3 coding sequence is TGTGCCAGCAGGGGGCCTAACACCGGCGAGCTGTTTTTT. This sequence encodes CASRGPNTGELFF.

This clone was found many times. The chain employs TRBV10-3 and TRBJ2-2, with 7 bases matching TRBD1. Germline trimming cut 4 bases from V and 4 bases from J; bases unmatched to any gene: 3. The CDR3 consists of 14 residues. Per germline, CDR1 ENHRY and CDR2 SYGVKD. Here the CDR3 reads CAISVAGGTGELFF. The DNA of the CDR3 is TGTGCCATCAGTGTGGCAGGGGGCACCGGGGAGCTGTTTTTT.

For this clone: The junction differs from germline at one of its ends, possibly a read error. This chain uses TRBV9 with TRBJ1-2; the D is unclear. Germline V lookup: CDR1 SGDLS, CDR2 YYNGEE. The length of the CDR3 is 16 residues. CDR3 sequence reads: CAISREVGTPRYGYTF. The CDR3 DNA follows: TGTGCCATCAGCAGAGAAGTGGGTACTCCCCGCTATGGCTACACCTTC.

The V call is TRBV3-1, the J call TRBJ2-7; TRBD1 agrees at 8 bases. The V and J ends lost 5 bases and 0 bases, in that order; junction bases with no gene match: 12. CDR1 and CDR2 (germline): LGHDT, YNNKEL (reference sequence). The CDR3 is 17 amino acids. CDR3 in amino acids: CASSWLGQAKNSYEQYF. CDR3 nucleotide sequence: TGTGCCAGCAGCTGGCTGGGACAGGCGAAAAACTCCTACGAGCAGTACTTC.

The rearrangement links TRBV7-6 to TRBJ2-2; D call uncertain. The CDR3 totals 15 residues. The V end lost 7 bases, the J end lost 2 bases, and 14 bases lay between the germline ends. CDR1 and CDR2 (germline): SGHVS, FNYEAQ. The CDR3: CASTLAVQNTGELFF. The CDR3 DNA sequence: TGTGCCAGCACCCTCGCGGTCCAAAACACCGGGGAGCTGTTTTTT. The variable domain in full, completed from reference TRBV7-6 and TRBJ2-2, reads GAGVSQSPRYKVTKRGQDVALRCDPISGHVSLYWYRQALGQGPEFLTYFNYEAQQDKSGLPNDRFSAERPEGSISTLTIQRTEQRDSAMYRCASTLAVQNTGELFFGEGSRLTVL.

The chain joins TRBV6-1 to TRBJ1-3; 10 bases agree with TRBD1. The CDR3 consists of 16 residues. Germline CDR1 is MNHNS and CDR2 is SASEGT. V lost 8 bases to trimming and J lost 2 bases; unmatched junction nucleotides: 9. The CDR3 coding sequence is TGTGCCAGCTCCTTGGGGACAGGGGCGACTGGAAACACCATATATTTT. This gives the protein CASSLGTGATGNTIYF.

Many counts were recorded for this clone. J is TRBJ1-1 and V is TRBV19, with TRBD1 as a possible D gene (5 bases). This CDR3 has 14 residues. CDR1 and CDR2 (germline): LNHDA, SQIVND (reference sequence). V was cut by 4 bases and J by 0 bases, with 9 bases left in between. The CDR3 loop is CASSRQLMNTEAFF. The CDR3 nucleotides read TGTGCCAGTAGTAGACAGTTAATGAACACTGAAGCTTTCTTT.